This record covers a single T cell receptor beta chain. It has no known antigen specificity. Base qualities were left out, and no much larger clone turns up one base away. The sample is drawn from a study of blood T cell repertoires in COVID-19 (dated by TCRdb to the early 2020s). Regarding the study in general: Samples covering the acute and convalescent phases of COVID-19 were provided by collaborators in the United States, Italy and Spain. Subjects who had been exposed to COVID-19, were actively infected with it, or had recovered from it provided the deeply sampled blood TCRbeta repertoires that made up the dataset. Sample metadata almost always included a de-identified subject ID, COVID-19 status, age in years and sex. The repertoires were made available in a free public database intended to serve as a resource for research on the immune response to SARS-CoV-2. The prospective study material was composed of cDNA or gDNA derived from T cells, B-cell-depleted T cells, or PBMCs. Where HLA class I and class II types were available, the types were taken from metadata supplied by the sample provider, not from assay-based typing. Samples came from the ongoing ImmuneRACE study (first 160 participants) plus 1,254 subjects from 6 global collaborators. Paper-wide results and their limitations: The amount of clinical and demographic metadata varied by source and participant and was provided uncurated.

The immunoSEQ Assay, a bias-controlled multiplex PCR, was used to amplify TCRbeta CDR3 regions from genomic DNA. The authors' analysis ran thus. Within the assay, amplification of reference gene primers was used to estimate how many nucleated cells each sample contained. Sequence reads were collapsed and filtered to measure the absolute abundance of every unique TCRbeta CDR3 rearrangement. For each sample, productive Simpson clonality was calculated as the square root of Simpson's diversity index over productive rearrangements. TCRdb provides this immuneACCESS table in a form limited to in-frame rearrangements. Some clones are lacking; in checked studies, under half of them reflect an unresolved V gene, and why the rest are absent is not known. D and trimming come from the DNA, and the V and J calls and clone size come from that table. Across this sample there are roughly 220,000 clones, with around 90% seen only once. Together, the top ten hold about 15% of the sample.

V lost 5 bases and J lost 4 bases, and the count of bases not matched to a germline gene is 3. Based on the germline V gene, the CDR1 and CDR2 sequences are SGHTA and FQGNSA. The CDR3 numbers 14 residues from cysteine through phenylalanine. Just CDR3 DNA is preserved here, 42 bases in frame from base 1. In the prospective study, participants were 18 to 89 years old, resided in under 30 geographic areas of the United States, and were enrolled through a virtual design. Cohort assignment in the prospective study relied on participant-reported clinical history from a screening survey and a study questionnaire. In the prospective study, whole blood, serum and a nasopharyngeal or oropharyngeal swab were collected from each participant by mobile phlebotomists. Additional blood draws and questionnaires over an approximately 2-month period could optionally be provided by prospective study participants. Blood samples from the prospective study were shipped frozen or at room temperature prior to DNA extraction.

The rearranged segments are TRBV7-2 and TRBJ2-1; TRBD2 matches 9 bases in the middle. The clonotype comes from a woman between 50 and 59 years old with acute COVID-19. The sample consisted of PBMCs or T cells enriched from blood (not recorded which). This receptor has the CDR3 CASSRLADYNEQFF. In nucleotide form, the sequence is TGTGCCAGCAGCAGACTAGCGGATTACAATGAGCAGTTCTTC.